This TCR beta chain was obtained from a study of blood T cell repertoires in COVID-19. Authors' analysis steps: Amplification with reference gene primers provided the estimates of nucleated cell counts. Profiled with immunoSEQ multiplex PCR; TCRdb holds only in-frame clones, not every one. V and J calls and clone size are copied from that table; D and trimming were computed from the DNA. The sample shows roughly 68,000 clones, over 75% of them seen only once. The V end was cut by 3 bases, the J end by 1 base, with 13 bases between. The CDR3 is 15 residues long. Per the germline V gene, CDR1 is SGHAT and CDR2 is FQNNGV. This clone was detected a few times.

This sequence originates from a man in his fifties with acute or convalescent COVID-19. The chain has TRBV11-2 and TRBJ2-7; weak D call: TRBD2 (6 bases). Sequencing was done on a sample of peripheral blood. This chain's CDR3 is CASSFGQLASYEQYF. Written as DNA, the CDR3 is TGTGCCAGCAGCTTCGGACAACTAGCTTCCTACGAGCAGTACTTC.